This T cell receptor (beta chain) was recovered during a study of T cell clonotyping in hematopoietic cell transplantation. The data were produced by immunoSEQ multiplex PCR, yet TCRdb's version contains in-frame clones alone and is incomplete. The sample has 16,000 or so clones, about nine tenths seen once; the top ten hold approximately 5.3%. As regards this clone: Its antigen is unknown.

Overall study results and limits: Recipient TCR diversity dropped after transplant; expanded clonotypes rose from day 30 to 180.

Germline lookup yields CDR1 MNHEY and CDR2 SVGAGI. Trimming took 3 bases from V and 4 from J, leaving 9 bases between them. The CDR3 extends over 13 amino acids. Source material: peripheral blood mononuclear cells. This rearrangement joins TRBV6-5 to TRBJ1-2; unclear D gene. The origin of this receptor is a man aged 35-49 years in good health. Some clones in this sample may be carry-over from other donors' samples. DNA for the CDR3: TGTGCCAGCAGTTATAACAGTGCCTATGGCTACACCTTC. It codes for CASSYNSAYGYTF.